This T cell receptor beta chain is from a study of CD8+ T cells in alopecia areata. Study-level background: Dosing spanned 6 to 18 months on tofacitinib, then 6 months off drug.

It was cDNA, reverse transcribed from extracted RNA, that served as the sequencing template. Here immunoSEQ multiplex PCR was the method, and the copy in TCRdb shows in-frame clones only, minus some. The sample lists some 190,000 clones; roughly 46% were seen once. Regarding treatment: oral pan-JAK inhibitor, 5-10 mg twice daily. Regarding this clone: Its antigen remains unidentified.

Findings and limits, study-wide: Elevated clonality characterized lesional scalp relative to normal scalp, particularly in alopecia totalis/universalis.

The CDR3 covers 15 residues. Germline CDR1 is LGHNA and CDR2 is YNFKEQ. After removal of 1 base from V and 2 bases from J, the junction contained 0 bases not matched to a gene. The J gene is TRBJ2-7, the V gene TRBV4-2, with 12 bases fitting TRBD2. The source of this sequence is a human donor with alopecia areata. The source material was CD8+ T cells sorted from blood, sampled around week 53, from a patient treated with tofacitinib. The CDR3 spells CASSQGTSGAYEQYF. The CDR3 DNA reads TGTGCCAGCAGCCAAGGGACTAGCGGGGCCTACGAGCAGTACTTC.